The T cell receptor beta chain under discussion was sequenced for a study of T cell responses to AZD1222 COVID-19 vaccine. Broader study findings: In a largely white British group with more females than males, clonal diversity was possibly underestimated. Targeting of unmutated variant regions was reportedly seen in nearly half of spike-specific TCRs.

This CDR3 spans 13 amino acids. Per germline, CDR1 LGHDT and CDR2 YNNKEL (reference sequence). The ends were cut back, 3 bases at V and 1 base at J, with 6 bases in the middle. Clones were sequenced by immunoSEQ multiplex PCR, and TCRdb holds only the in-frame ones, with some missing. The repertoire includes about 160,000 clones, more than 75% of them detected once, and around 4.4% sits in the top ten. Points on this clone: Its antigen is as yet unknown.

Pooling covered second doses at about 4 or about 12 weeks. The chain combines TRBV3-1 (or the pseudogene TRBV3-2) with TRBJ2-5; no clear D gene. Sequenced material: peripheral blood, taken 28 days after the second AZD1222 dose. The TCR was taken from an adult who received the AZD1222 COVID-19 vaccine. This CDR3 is CASSQAVQETQYF. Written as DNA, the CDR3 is TGTGCCAGCAGCCAGGCGGTCCAAGAGACCCAGTACTTC.